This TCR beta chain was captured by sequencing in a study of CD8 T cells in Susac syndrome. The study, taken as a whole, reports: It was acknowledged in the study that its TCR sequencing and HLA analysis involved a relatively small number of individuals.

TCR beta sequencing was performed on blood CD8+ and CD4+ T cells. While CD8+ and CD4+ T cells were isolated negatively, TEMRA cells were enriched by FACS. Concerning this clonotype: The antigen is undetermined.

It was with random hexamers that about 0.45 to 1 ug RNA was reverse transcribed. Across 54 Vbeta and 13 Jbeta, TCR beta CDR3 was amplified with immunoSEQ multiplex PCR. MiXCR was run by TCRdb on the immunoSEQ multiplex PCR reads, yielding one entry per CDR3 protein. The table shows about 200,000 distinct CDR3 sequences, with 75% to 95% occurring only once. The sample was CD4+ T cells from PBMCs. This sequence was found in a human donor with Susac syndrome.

CDR3 loop: CASSQATSYNEQFF. The CDR3 region has the DNA TGCGCCAGCAGCCAAGCTACTAGCTACAATGAGCAGTTCTTC. The gene calls are TRBV4-1 and TRBJ2-1, with D possibly being TRBD2 (5 bases). From germline, CDR1 is MGHRA and CDR2 YSYEKL. Trimming took off 1 base at V and 3 bases at J, with 7 bases between the two ends. CDR3 length: 14 residues.